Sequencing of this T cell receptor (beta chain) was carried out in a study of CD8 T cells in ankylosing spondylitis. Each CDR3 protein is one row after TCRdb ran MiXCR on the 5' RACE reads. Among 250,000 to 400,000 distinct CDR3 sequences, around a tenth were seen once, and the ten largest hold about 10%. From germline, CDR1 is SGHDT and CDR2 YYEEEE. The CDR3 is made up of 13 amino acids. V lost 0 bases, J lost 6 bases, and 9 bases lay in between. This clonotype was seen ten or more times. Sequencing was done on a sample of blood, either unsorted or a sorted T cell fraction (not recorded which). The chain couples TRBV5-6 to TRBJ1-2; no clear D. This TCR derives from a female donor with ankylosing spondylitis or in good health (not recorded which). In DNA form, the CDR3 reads TGTGCCAGCAGCTTGGAGAGGAGGAATGGCTACACCTTC. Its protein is CASSLERRNGYTF.